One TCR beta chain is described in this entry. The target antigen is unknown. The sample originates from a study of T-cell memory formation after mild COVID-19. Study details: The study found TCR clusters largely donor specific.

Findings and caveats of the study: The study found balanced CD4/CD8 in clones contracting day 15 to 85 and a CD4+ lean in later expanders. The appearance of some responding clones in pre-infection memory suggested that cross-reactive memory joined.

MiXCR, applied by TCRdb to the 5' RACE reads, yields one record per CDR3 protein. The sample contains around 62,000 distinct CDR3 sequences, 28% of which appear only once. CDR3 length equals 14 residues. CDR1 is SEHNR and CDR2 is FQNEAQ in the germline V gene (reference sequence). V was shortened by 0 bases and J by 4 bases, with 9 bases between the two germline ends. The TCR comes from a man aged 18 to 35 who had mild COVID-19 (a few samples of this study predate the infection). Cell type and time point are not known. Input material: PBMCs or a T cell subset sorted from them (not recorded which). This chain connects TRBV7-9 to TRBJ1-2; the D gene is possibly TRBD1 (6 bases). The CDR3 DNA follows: TGTGCCAGCAGCTTAGCCGGACAGCGCTATGGCTACACCTTC. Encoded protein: CASSLAGQRYGYTF.